This is a list of T cell receptor beta chains from one sample in a study of cytomegalovirus exposure and HLA in healthy donors. Some clones are missing from TCRdb's copy, which holds only in-frame ones; the method was immunoSEQ multiplex PCR. The sample has roughly 200,000 clones, 79% seen once. The sequenced material came from PBMCs. These receptors were obtained from a woman aged 30 to 39 in good health and CMV-seropositive. Both conserved end residues are part of each CDR3. Fields, in order: V gene, J gene, CDR3 protein.

TRBV2	TRBJ2-7	CARGAASSYEQYF
TRBV6-1	TRBJ2-4	CASSVQGNIQYF
TRBV5-6	TRBJ2-2	CASSLGRGYTGELFF
TRBV4-1	TRBJ1-5	CASSQAVAGTSNQPQHF
TRBV7-9	TRBJ1-2	CSSSLVTRATAGYGYTF
TRBV4-3	TRBJ2-5	CASSQDGRSPIETQYF
TRBV11-1	TRBJ2-7	CASSPTQGVGAGHSYEQYF
TRBV4-1	TRBJ2-5	CASSHLAGVQETQYF
TRBV7-6	TRBJ2-7	CASSLGASHWYEQYF
TRBV20-1	TRBJ1-1	CSVNRDTEAFF
TRBV30	TRBJ2-7	CAWSAPRTSGRAPQYF
TRBV25-1	.	CASSETGGYEQYF
TRBV5-1	TRBJ2-7	CASSYGTSDYEQYF
TRBV5-6	TRBJ2-3	CASAGGTTDTQYF
TRBV4-2	TRBJ1-1	CASGQDRYTFF
TRBV29-1	TRBJ1-2	CSVEDTGGPSYGYTF
TRBV9	TRBJ2-5	CASSVGGTQETQYF
TRBV4-3	TRBJ1-1	CASSQDGQGTNTEAFF
TRBV29-1	TRBJ1-3	CSVRGRAGNTIYF
TRBV7-2	TRBJ2-5	CASSPDRGGQETQYF
TRBV27	.	CASRGTGTSYEQYF